This T cell receptor (beta chain) was retrieved from a study of tumor-infiltrating lymphocytes in primary liver carcinoma. This clonotype came up a few times. Blood RNA was derived from unsorted whole blood, and germline DNA was extracted too. Prior to the surgical procedure, four milliliters of peripheral blood were collected. CDR3 length: 13 amino acids. Trimming removed 5 bases from V and 8 bases from J, with 13 bases in between. Synthesis of TCR beta cDNA was carried out from about 540 ng total RNA with a constant-region primer. Three nested multiplex PCR rounds, a slightly modified ARM-PCR, produced the libraries for TCR beta. A C-beta reverse primer and TRBV1-TRBV30 forward primers served in each of the first two PCR rounds, at around 10 cycles apiece. One entry per CDR3 protein, called by TCRdb with MiXCR from the multiplex PCR reads. The sample records about 310,000 distinct CDR3 sequences, 58% being singletons.

The specimen sequenced was peripheral blood. This receptor was taken from a woman aged 25 to 39 with primary liver carcinoma and hepatitis B virus infection. The rearrangement links TRBV12-3 or TRBV12-4 to TRBJ2-1, with D possibly being TRBD1 or TRBD2 (5 bases each). The CDR3 coding sequence is TGTGCCAGCAGTCCCGGGACCGTCGATGAGCAGTTCTTC. This gives the protein CASSPGTVDEQFF.